This is a list of T cell receptor beta chains from one sample in a study of a mutant IDH1 vaccine in newly diagnosed glioma. No antigen is known for these receptors. Only in-frame clones appear in the TCRdb table, and some are missing; sequencing was by immunoSEQ multiplex PCR. The profile shows 70,000 to 95,000 clones, 75% to 90% of them singletons. This specimen was PBMCs, taken from a glioma patient whose treatment included an IDH1 peptide vaccine. The receptor set was obtained from a woman aged 45 to 65 with glioma. Both conserved end residues are part of each CDR3. A D gene is named only where the DNA matches it firmly. Only some rows state a clone size, as once, few, many or a class for expanded clones.

V gene: TRBV5-1
J gene: TRBJ1-1
D gene: -
CDR3 length: 15
clone size: few
CDR3 DNA: TGCGCCAGCAGCTTGGTAGGGTCAGGGAGCACTGAAGCTTTCTTT
CDR3 protein: CASSLVGSGSTEAFF

V gene: TRBV4-1
J gene: TRBJ1-2
D gene: -
CDR3 length: 13
clone size: -
CDR3 DNA: TGCGCCAGCAGGACGGCAGGGTACTATGGCTACACCTTC
CDR3 protein: CASRTAGYYGYTF

V gene: TRBV27
J gene: TRBJ2-3
D gene: TRBD2
CDR3 length: 14
clone size: once
CDR3 DNA: TGTGCCAGCAGTCCTTTAGCGGGAGTAGACACGCAGTATTTT
CDR3 protein: CASSPLAGVDTQYF

V gene: TRBV9
J gene: TRBJ1-4
D gene: -
CDR3 length: 13
clone size: -
CDR3 DNA: TGTGCCAGCAGCGGTTCCGGCGGCGAAAAACTGTTTTTT
CDR3 protein: CASSGSGGEKLFF

V gene: TRBV30
J gene: TRBJ1-1
D gene: -
CDR3 length: 11
clone size: -
CDR3 DNA: TGTGCCTGGGGCAAGAACACTGAAGCTTTCTTT
CDR3 protein: CAWGKNTEAFF

V gene: TRBV6-6
J gene: TRBJ2-1
D gene: -
CDR3 length: 15
clone size: -
CDR3 DNA: TGTGCCAGCAGTTACTCGTCCCCTCCTAGCGATGAGCAGTTCTTC
CDR3 protein: CASSYSSPPSDEQFF

V gene: TRBV27
J gene: TRBJ2-1
D gene: -
CDR3 length: 15
clone size: -
CDR3 DNA: TGTGCCAGCAGTTTATTCTCGGCAGGCTACAATGAGCAGTTCTTC
CDR3 protein: CASSLFSAGYNEQFF

V gene: TRBV29-1
J gene: TRBJ1-1
D gene: TRBD1
CDR3 length: 15
clone size: -
CDR3 DNA: TGCAGCGTGACAGGGGGCTGGGGGATGAAGACTGAAGCTTTCTTT
CDR3 protein: CSVTGGWGMKTEAFF

V gene: TRBV2
J gene: TRBJ2-3
D gene: TRBD1
CDR3 length: 15
clone size: -
CDR3 DNA: TGTGCCAGCACCGGACAGGGACAGCGCACAGATACGCAGTATTTT
CDR3 protein: CASTGQGQRTDTQYF

V gene: TRBV9
J gene: TRBJ2-2
D gene: -
CDR3 length: 15
clone size: -
CDR3 DNA: TGTGCCAGCAGCCCCCTGGGTTCGAACACCGGGGAGCTGTTTTTT
CDR3 protein: CASSPLGSNTGELFF

V gene: TRBV7-2
J gene: TRBJ2-5
D gene: -
CDR3 length: 14
clone size: -
CDR3 DNA: TGTGCCAGCAGCTTAACCCGGACGCAAGAGACCCAGTACTTC
CDR3 protein: CASSLTRTQETQYF

V gene: TRBV28
J gene: TRBJ1-5
D gene: TRBD1
CDR3 length: 15
clone size: -
CDR3 DNA: TGTGCCAGCAGCTCCTCCGGGACAGGCTATCAGCCCCAGCATTTT
CDR3 protein: CASSSSGTGYQPQHF

V gene: TRBV6-5
J gene: TRBJ1-5
D gene: TRBD1
CDR3 length: 15
clone size: -
CDR3 DNA: TGTGCCAGCAGTCCCCTGGGACAGGGAGGGCAGCCCCAGCATTTT
CDR3 protein: CASSPLGQGGQPQHF

V gene: TRBV25-1
J gene: TRBJ2-2
D gene: TRBD1
CDR3 length: 14
clone size: once
CDR3 DNA: TGTGCCAGCAGTTGGACAGGGGTCACCGGGGAGCTGTTTTTT
CDR3 protein: CASSWTGVTGELFF

V gene: TRBV6-1
J gene: TRBJ1-6
D gene: -
CDR3 length: 15
clone size: -
CDR3 DNA: TGTGCCAGCAGTGAATCTCGCAGGGGTTTTTTCCCCCTCCACTTT
CDR3 protein: CASSESRRGFFPLHF

V gene: TRBV19
J gene: TRBJ2-1
D gene: -
CDR3 length: 13
clone size: -
CDR3 DNA: TGTGCCAGTAGCCTGACTAGACTATATGCGCAGTTCTTC
CDR3 protein: CASSLTRLYAQFF

V gene: TRBV18
J gene: TRBJ1-1
D gene: -
CDR3 length: 13
clone size: once
CDR3 DNA: TGTGCCAGCTCAGCTAGGGCGAACACTGAAGCTTTCTTT
CDR3 protein: CASSARANTEAFF

V gene: TRBV29-1
J gene: TRBJ2-4
D gene: TRBD1
CDR3 length: 15
clone size: once
CDR3 DNA: TGCAGCGTTACGCCGACGGACAGGGGGCTGAACATTCAGTACTTC
CDR3 protein: CSVTPTDRGLNIQYF

V gene: TRBV29-1
J gene: TRBJ2-7
D gene: TRBD1
CDR3 length: 14
clone size: -
CDR3 DNA: TGCAGCGTTCTAGGGACAGCCTCCTCCTACGAGCAGTACTTC
CDR3 protein: CSVLGTASSYEQYF

V gene: TRBV11-2
J gene: TRBJ2-7
D gene: TRBD1
CDR3 length: 14
clone size: -
CDR3 DNA: TGTGCCAGCAGCAAGGACAGGGGAGTTCACGAGCAGTACTTC
CDR3 protein: CASSKDRGVHEQYF

V gene: TRBV10-3
J gene: TRBJ2-5
D gene: -
CDR3 length: 15
clone size: -
CDR3 DNA: TGTGCCATCAGTGAGTCAGGACAGATGCAAGAGACCCAGTACTTC
CDR3 protein: CAISESGQMQETQYF

V gene: TRBV7-9
J gene: TRBJ2-7
D gene: -
CDR3 length: 15
clone size: -
CDR3 DNA: TGTGCCAGCAGCCATAAGGACTACCCGAACTACGAGCAGTACTTC
CDR3 protein: CASSHKDYPNYEQYF

V gene: TRBV14
J gene: TRBJ2-6
D gene: -
CDR3 length: 19
clone size: -
CDR3 DNA: TGTGCCAGCAGCCAAGAAAGGCCTTCCGCCCTCTCTGGGGCCAACGTCCTGACTTTC
CDR3 protein: CASSQERPSALSGANVLTF

V gene: TRBV10-2
J gene: TRBJ2-5
D gene: TRBD1
CDR3 length: 12
clone size: -
CDR3 DNA: TGCGCCAGCTCGACAGGGGGCGAGACCCAGTACTTC
CDR3 protein: CASSTGGETQYF

V gene: TRBV6-5
J gene: TRBJ1-2
D gene: TRBD1
CDR3 length: 13
clone size: -
CDR3 DNA: TGTGCCAGCAGCCTCGGGACAGGGGGCGGCTACACCTTC
CDR3 protein: CASSLGTGGGYTF

V gene: TRBV9
J gene: TRBJ2-6
D gene: -
CDR3 length: 13
clone size: once
CDR3 DNA: TGTGCCAGCGGCCCCTCTGGGGCCAACGTCCTGACTTTC
CDR3 protein: CASGPSGANVLTF

V gene: TRBV7-3
J gene: TRBJ2-3
D gene: TRBD1
CDR3 length: 15
clone size: -
CDR3 DNA: TGTGCCAGCAGCCAGACAGGGATTAGAACAGATACGCAGTATTTT
CDR3 protein: CASSQTGIRTDTQYF

V gene: TRBV2
J gene: TRBJ2-7
D gene: -
CDR3 length: 15
clone size: -
CDR3 DNA: TGTGCCAGCACCGAAAAGGGGTTTCCCTCCTACGAGCAGTACTTC
CDR3 protein: CASTEKGFPSYEQYF

V gene: TRBV29-1
J gene: TRBJ2-2
D gene: TRBD1
CDR3 length: 15
clone size: once
CDR3 DNA: TGCAGCGTTGAGGGCTGGCAGGGGACAGAGGGGGAGCTGTTTTTT
CDR3 protein: CSVEGWQGTEGELFF

V gene: TRBV19
J gene: TRBJ2-3
D gene: TRBD1
CDR3 length: 16
clone size: once
CDR3 DNA: TGTGCCAGTAGTTCCCGGACAGGGGGTAGCACAGATACGCAGTATTTT
CDR3 protein: CASSSRTGGSTDTQYF

V gene: TRBV15
J gene: TRBJ2-7
D gene: TRBD1
CDR3 length: 15
clone size: -
CDR3 DNA: TGTGCCACCAGCAGAGATACCAGGGGGACCTACGAGCAGTACTTC
CDR3 protein: CATSRDTRGTYEQYF

V gene: TRBV5-1
J gene: TRBJ2-7
D gene: TRBD2
CDR3 length: 15
clone size: -
CDR3 DNA: TGCGCCAGCAGCCGTGGGACTAGCGACTCCTACGAGCAGTACTTC
CDR3 protein: CASSRGTSDSYEQYF

V gene: TRBV10-2
J gene: TRBJ2-1
D gene: -
CDR3 length: 14
clone size: -
CDR3 DNA: TGCGCCAGCAGTCTTGCTATTACAGCGGGTGAGCAGTTCTTC
CDR3 protein: CASSLAITAGEQFF

V gene: TRBV9
J gene: TRBJ1-1
D gene: -
CDR3 length: 15
clone size: few
CDR3 DNA: TGTGCCAGCAGCGTAGATGGGACACTGAACACTGAAGCTTTCTTT
CDR3 protein: CASSVDGTLNTEAFF

V gene: TRBV7-8
J gene: TRBJ1-1
D gene: -
CDR3 length: 15
clone size: few
CDR3 DNA: TGTGCCAGCAGCTTAGGAGAGGGACCGAACACTGAAGCTTTCTTT
CDR3 protein: CASSLGEGPNTEAFF

V gene: TRBV28
J gene: TRBJ2-3
D gene: TRBD1
CDR3 length: 12
clone size: -
CDR3 DNA: TGTGCCAGCAGCTCCAGGGGGTCTACGCAGTATTTT
CDR3 protein: CASSSRGSTQYF

V gene: TRBV27
J gene: TRBJ1-2
D gene: -
CDR3 length: 12
clone size: -
CDR3 DNA: TGTGCCAGCAGTCGGGGGGGGGCTGGCTACACCTTC
CDR3 protein: CASSRGGAGYTF

V gene: TRBV5-1
J gene: TRBJ1-6
D gene: TRBD1
CDR3 length: 16
clone size: -
CDR3 DNA: TGCGCCAGCAGCTCAGGACAGGGGAGTTTACATTCACCCCTCCACTTT
CDR3 protein: CASSSGQGSLHSPLHF

V gene: TRBV19
J gene: TRBJ1-3
D gene: TRBD1
CDR3 length: 19
clone size: -
CDR3 DNA: TGTGCCAGTAGCCGGAGACAGGGTAGCCTCCAAAACCCTGGAAACACCATATATTTT
CDR3 protein: CASSRRQGSLQNPGNTIYF

V gene: TRBV5-6
J gene: TRBJ2-5
D gene: -
CDR3 length: 15
clone size: -
CDR3 DNA: TGTGCCAGCAGCCCCAGGAACCAAGCAGAAGAGACCCAGTACTTC
CDR3 protein: CASSPRNQAEETQYF

V gene: TRBV6-1
J gene: TRBJ1-2
D gene: TRBD1
CDR3 length: 14
clone size: -
CDR3 DNA: TGTGCCAGCAACACCGGGACAGGGGACTATGGCTACACCTTC
CDR3 protein: CASNTGTGDYGYTF

V gene: TRBV10-3
J gene: TRBJ2-5
D gene: -
CDR3 length: 15
clone size: -
CDR3 DNA: TGTGCCATCAGTGAAACCGCTGGGGGCAAAGAGACCCAGTACTTC
CDR3 protein: CAISETAGGKETQYF

V gene: TRBV7-3
J gene: TRBJ2-7
D gene: -
CDR3 length: 14
clone size: -
CDR3 DNA: TGTGCCAGCAGCTTATACCCTAGTTCCTACGAGCAGTACTTC
CDR3 protein: CASSLYPSSYEQYF

V gene: TRBV30
J gene: TRBJ2-2
D gene: TRBD2
CDR3 length: 17
clone size: -
CDR3 DNA: TGTGCCTGGAGGGCCGGGACTAGCGGGAGGCACACCGGGGAGCTGTTTTTT
CDR3 protein: CAWRAGTSGRHTGELFF

V gene: TRBV5-1
J gene: TRBJ2-2
D gene: TRBD1
CDR3 length: 15
clone size: -
CDR3 DNA: TGCGCCAGCAGCCTGACAGGGGTACACACCGGGGAGCTGTTTTTT
CDR3 protein: CASSLTGVHTGELFF

V gene: TRBV25-1
J gene: TRBJ2-5
D gene: TRBD2
CDR3 length: 15
clone size: -
CDR3 DNA: TGTGCCAGCAGCCGAATGGGGGGGAGTTTTGAGACCCAGTACTTC
CDR3 protein: CASSRMGGSFETQYF

V gene: TRBV6-1
J gene: TRBJ1-5
D gene: TRBD1
CDR3 length: 14
clone size: once
CDR3 DNA: TGTGCCAGCAGGACCAGGGGGTCGCATCAGCCCCAGCATTTT
CDR3 protein: CASRTRGSHQPQHF

V gene: TRBV28
J gene: TRBJ1-5
D gene: -
CDR3 length: 14
clone size: few
CDR3 DNA: TGTGCCAGCAGTCCTTTTGGGGGCAATCAGCCCCAGCATTTT
CDR3 protein: CASSPFGGNQPQHF

V gene: TRBV28
J gene: TRBJ2-1
D gene: TRBD1
CDR3 length: 17
clone size: once
CDR3 DNA: TGTGCCAGCAGTCCCCCCGGGACCCAGGGGGCTTACAATGAGCAGTTCTTC
CDR3 protein: CASSPPGTQGAYNEQFF

V gene: TRBV9
J gene: TRBJ1-2
D gene: TRBD1
CDR3 length: 14
clone size: -
CDR3 DNA: TGTGCCAGCAGCGCCTCCGGGACAGCCTATGGCTACACCTTC
CDR3 protein: CASSASGTAYGYTF

V gene: TRBV4-1
J gene: TRBJ1-1
D gene: -
CDR3 length: 14
clone size: -
CDR3 DNA: TGCGCCAGCAGCCCTCGGGGGGCCGGTACTGAAGCTTTCTTT
CDR3 protein: CASSPRGAGTEAFF

V gene: TRBV30
J gene: TRBJ1-2
D gene: -
CDR3 length: 14
clone size: few
CDR3 DNA: TGTGCCTGGAGTGCCCGGGGTAGTGGCTATGGCTACACCTTC
CDR3 protein: CAWSARGSGYGYTF

V gene: TRBV11-2
J gene: TRBJ2-1
D gene: -
CDR3 length: 13
clone size: -
CDR3 DNA: TGTGCCAGCAGCCCCGTTGGCTACAATGAGCAGTTCTTC
CDR3 protein: CASSPVGYNEQFF

V gene: TRBV30
J gene: TRBJ2-3
D gene: TRBD1
CDR3 length: 14
clone size: -
CDR3 DNA: TGTGCCGGCCGGGACAGGGTATACACAGATACGCAGTATTTT
CDR3 protein: CAGRDRVYTDTQYF

V gene: TRBV5-4
J gene: TRBJ2-3
D gene: -
CDR3 length: 14
clone size: -
CDR3 DNA: TGTGCCAGCAGCTTGGCCGAGAGCACAGATACGCAGTATTTT
CDR3 protein: CASSLAESTDTQYF

V gene: TRBV12-5
J gene: TRBJ1-1
D gene: -
CDR3 length: 14
clone size: -
CDR3 DNA: TGTGCTAGTGACTTGCGGGCAGGGCCCCCTGAAGCTTTCTTT
CDR3 protein: CASDLRAGPPEAFF

V gene: TRBV27
J gene: TRBJ1-4
D gene: -
CDR3 length: 14
clone size: -
CDR3 DNA: TGTGCCAGCAGTTTATCTGTGGTTTCTGAAAAACTGTTTTTT
CDR3 protein: CASSLSVVSEKLFF

V gene: TRBV28
J gene: TRBJ1-4
D gene: TRBD1
CDR3 length: 14
clone size: -
CDR3 DNA: TGTGCCAGCACCTCAGGGGGCACTTTTGAAAAACTGTTTTTT
CDR3 protein: CASTSGGTFEKLFF

V gene: TRBV6-6
J gene: TRBJ1-1
D gene: TRBD1
CDR3 length: 14
clone size: -
CDR3 DNA: TGTGCCAGTGCGATGACAGGGATTGACACTGAAGCTTTCTTT
CDR3 protein: CASAMTGIDTEAFF